The T cell receptor (beta chain) under discussion was sequenced for a study of blood T cells in healthy people across ages. Next came a second PCR, run for roughly 6 to 11 cycles, which used a sample-barcoded 5' primer along with a J-beta primer mix. Every cDNA molecule bore a tag from a template-switch adaptor containing 12 random nucleotides. TCRdb called the 5' RACE reads again in MiXCR, with one record for every CDR3 protein. The sample yields more than 550,000 distinct CDR3 sequences, roughly 20% seen once. V lost 3 bases and J lost 4, with 19 bases in between. Germline V CDR1 and CDR2: MNHNS, SASEGT. The CDR3 extends over 17 amino acids. The donors, all healthy, were Caucasians living in Russia, aged about 6 to 100. Each donor had around 10 milliliters of peripheral blood drawn. General observations from the study: Measured against age, TCR beta diversity per million T cells decreased in a roughly linear manner.

This clonotype showed up just a few times. Its matching antigen is unknown. The sequence was obtained from a man between 65 and 85 years old in good health. The genes are TRBV6-1 and TRBJ1-5; D perhaps matches TRBD1 (5 bases). The source material was blood. The CDR3 DNA is TGTGCCAGCAGTGAGCGTGGCGGGGCGGGTAATAATCAGCCCCAGCATTTT. Translated: CASSERGGAGNNQPQHF.